A single sample gave rise to the 14 T cell receptor beta chains below, sequenced in a study of OX40 agonist ivuxolimab in advanced cancers. Generated by immunoSEQ multiplex PCR, the TCRdb table keeps only in-frame clones and is missing some. This table has under 45,000 clones, around four fifths appearing once. The sample in question was CD4+ or CD8+ T cells sorted from blood, obtained in a trial of the OX40 agonist ivuxolimab. Receptor source: an adult with an advanced solid tumor such as melanoma, head and neck, liver or kidney cancer.

The chain employs TRBV9 and TRBJ2-2; tentatively, D is TRBD1 or TRBD2 (5 bases each). The CDR3 has 16 residues. V lost 0 bases and J lost 4, with 13 bases in between. Germline values: CDR1 SGDLS, CDR2 YYNGEE. The CDR3 sequence is CASSVGWGKGTGELFF. For the CDR3, the DNA is TGTGCCAGCAGCGTAGGGTGGGGGAAGGGCACCGGGGAGCTGTTTTTT.

This clone was counted a single time. This sequence joins TRBV28 and TRBJ2-7; D remains ambiguous. Per the germline V gene, CDR1 is MDHEN and CDR2 is SYDVKM. The CDR3 runs to 13 residues. V was pared by 3 bases and J by 0 bases, with 6 bases between. The CDR3: CASSFGSSYEQYF. CDR3 DNA sequence: TGTGCCAGCAGTTTTGGAAGCTCCTACGAGCAGTACTTC.

The chain has TRBV7-2 and TRBJ2-7; 9 nucleotides line up with TRBD1. J was trimmed by 2 bases and V by 1 base; bases with no gene match: 3. CDR3 length: 15 residues. CDR1 and CDR2 (germline): SGHTA, FQGNSA. CDR3 in DNA: TGTGCCAGCAGCTTAGTCGACAGGGGGGCCTACGAGCAGTACTTC. Translating it yields CASSLVDRGAYEQYF.

CDR3 in DNA: TGTGCCAGTATGGGAGACCGGAACACTGAAGCTTTCTTT. Translating gives CASMGDRNTEAFF. J is TRBJ1-1 and V is TRBV28; D remains unclear. V was trimmed by 9 bases and J by 1 base, leaving 12 bases between them. CDR3 size: 13 residues. Per the germline V gene, CDR1 is MDHEN and CDR2 is SYDVKM.

This clone was counted between two and nine times. The chain carries TRBV10-2 and TRBJ2-3; D may match TRBD1 or TRBD2 (5 bases each). V lost 1 base to trimming and J lost 5 bases, with 13 bases between them. From germline, CDR1 is WSHSY and CDR2 SAAADI. This CDR3 comprises 15 residues. The CDR3 protein is CASSEFTGQIDTQYF. The CDR3 DNA follows: TGCGCCAGCAGTGAGTTCACGGGGCAGATAGATACGCAGTATTTT.

This chain connects TRBV7-9 to TRBJ2-1, with D possibly being TRBD2 (6 bases). Trimming removed 5 bases at V and 3 bases at J, with 8 bases between. The germline V gene has CDR1 SEHNR and CDR2 FQNEAQ (reference sequence). The length of the CDR3 is 13 residues. This CDR3 is CASSPGSYNEQFF. CDR3 nucleotide sequence: TGTGCCAGCAGCCCCGGGAGCTACAATGAGCAGTTCTTC.

The CDR3 bases are TGCGCCAGCTCAACTAGCGGGACGGGGAATGAGCAGTTCTTC. It specifies CASSTSGTGNEQFF. The chain recombines TRBV10-1 with TRBJ2-1; TRBD2 aligns across 10 bases. From germline, CDR1 is WNHNN and CDR2 SYGVQD (reference sequence). The junction had 8 bases not matched to a gene; V was cut back by 8 bases and J by 7 bases. The CDR3 runs 14 residues.

This clone was seen a few times. V is TRBV7-9 and J is TRBJ2-7; D not resolved. This CDR3 is 13 amino acids long. The V and J ends lost 5 bases and 4 bases respectively, with 12 bases between them. Germline V CDR1 and CDR2: SEHNR, FQNEAQ (reference sequence). The CDR3 region is CASSEDLKYEQYF. CDR3 DNA: TGTGCCAGCAGCGAAGACCTGAAGTACGAGCAGTACTTC.

The rearrangement uses TRBV5-5 and TRBJ1-1; D perhaps matches TRBD1 (6 bases). Trimming stripped 5 bases from V and 0 bases from J, with 8 bases between. The CDR3 consists of 13 residues. CDR1 and CDR2 from the germline V gene are SGHKS and YYEKEE (reference sequence). CDR3 residues: CASSQGLNTEAFF. The CDR3 DNA is TGTGCCAGCAGTCAGGGGCTGAACACTGAAGCTTTCTTT.

The chain carries TRBV9 and TRBJ2-5; 12 bases line up with TRBD2. V lost 0 bases to trimming and J lost 2 bases; unmatched junction nucleotides: 5. The CDR3 length is 17 residues. Germline CDR1 is SGDLS and CDR2 is YYNGEE. CDR3 in DNA: TGTGCCAGCAGCGTAGGATTGGGGACTAGCGGGCAAGAGACCCAGTACTTC. Translating it yields CASSVGLGTSGQETQYF.

The genes are TRBV5-1 and TRBJ2-5, with D maybe TRBD2 (6 bases). Trimming removed 6 bases from V and 0 bases from J, with 12 bases in between. Germline V gene lookup returns CDR1 SGHRS and CDR2 YFSETQ. This CDR3 has 14 amino acids. In nucleotides, the CDR3 is TGCGCCAGCACCTTAGGGACTTACCAAGAGACCCAGTACTTC. As protein: CASTLGTYQETQYF.

This clone occurred a few times. The rearrangement uses TRBV5-1 and TRBJ2-1; 7 positions agree with TRBD1. The V gene's germline CDR1 is SGHRS and CDR2 YFSETQ. After removal of 4 bases from V and 6 bases from J, the junction contained 16 bases not matched to a gene. This CDR3 has 17 amino acids. CDR3 nucleotide sequence: TGCGCCAGCAGCCCCGATAAGGGACAGATGGGTCGCAATGAGCAGTTCTTC. It codes for CASSPDKGQMGRNEQFF.

This rearrangement joins TRBV7-9 to TRBJ1-2, with TRBD1 matching over 9 bases. The CDR3 is 14 residues long. The germline CDR1 and CDR2 sequences are SEHNR and FQNEAQ (reference sequence). V trimming: 4 bases; J trimming: 4 bases; junction bases outside the gene matches: 4. CDR3 coding DNA: TGTGCCAGCAGCTCCAGGGACAGGGTCTATGGCTACACCTTC. Its protein product is CASSSRDRVYGYTF. Full variable domain (remainder filled in from reference TRBV7-9 and TRBJ1-2): DTGVSQNPRHKITKRGQNVTFRCDPISEHNRLYWYRQTLGQGPEFLTYFQNEAQLEKSRLLSDRFSAERPKGSFSTLEIQRTEQGDSAMYLCASSSRDRVYGYTFGSGTRLTVV.

The V call is TRBV2, the J call TRBJ1-6, with TRBD1 identical over 8 bases. The CDR3 spans 15 residues. CDR1 and CDR2 (germline): SNHLY, FYNNEI. The trim removed 6 bases at V and 10 bases at J, leaving 11 bases unmatched. The CDR3 region is CASRTQGALGSPLHF. CDR3 bases: TGTGCCAGCAGAACCCAGGGGGCGTTGGGGTCACCCCTCCACTTT. Full variable domain (outside the CDR3, taken from reference TRBV2 and TRBJ1-6): EPEVTQTPSHQVTQMGQEVILRCVPISNHLYFYWYRQILGQKVEFLVSFYNNEISEKSEIFDDQFSVERPDGSNFTLKIRSTKLEDSAMYFCASRTQGALGSPLHFGNGTRLTVT.